This T cell receptor (beta chain) came from a study of blood T cell repertoires in COVID-19. Study information: Sites across the United States, Italy and Spain contributed samples from acute and convalescent COVID-19.

J lost 8 bases, V lost 2 bases, and 3 bases had no gene match. Germline CDR1 and CDR2: MNHNS and SASEGT. The CDR3 length is 13 residues. Assay: immunoSEQ multiplex PCR; the TCRdb copy retains only in-frame clones and omits some. Of approximately 94,000 clones listed, roughly 87% were seen once; the top ten hold 7% to 9.5%. The specimen sequenced was peripheral blood. The chain carries TRBV6-1 and TRBJ1-1; 9 nucleotides line up with TRBD1. The source is a man aged 25 to 40 in a cohort sampled during active COVID-19. The CDR3 protein is CASSENRGREAFF. DNA for the CDR3: TGTGCCAGCAGTGAAAACAGGGGGCGGGAAGCTTTCTTT.